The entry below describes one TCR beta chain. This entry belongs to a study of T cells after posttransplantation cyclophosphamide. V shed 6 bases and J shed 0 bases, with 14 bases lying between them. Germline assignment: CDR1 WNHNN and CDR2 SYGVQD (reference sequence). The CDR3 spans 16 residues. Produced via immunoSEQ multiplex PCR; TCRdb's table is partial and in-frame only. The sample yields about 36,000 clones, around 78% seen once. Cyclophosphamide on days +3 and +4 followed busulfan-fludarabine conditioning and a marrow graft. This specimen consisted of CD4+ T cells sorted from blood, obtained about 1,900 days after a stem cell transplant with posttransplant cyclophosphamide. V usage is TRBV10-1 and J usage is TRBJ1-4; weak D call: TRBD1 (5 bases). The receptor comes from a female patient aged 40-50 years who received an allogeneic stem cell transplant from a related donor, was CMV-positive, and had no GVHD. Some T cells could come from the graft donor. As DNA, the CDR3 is TGCGCCAGCAGAGAGGGGCCCAATGCAACTAATGAAAAACTGTTTTTT. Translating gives CASREGPNATNEKLFF.